Here is one T cell receptor beta chain with its context. Looked up from germline, CDR1 is DFQATT and CDR2 is SNEGSKA (reference sequence). The CDR3 loop spans 13 amino acids. Trimming shortened V by 5 bases and J by 8 bases, and 16 bases separated the two germline ends. Drawing of peripheral blood yielded 7.5 to 10 milliliters from each donor. It was with a sample-barcoded 5' primer and a J-beta primer mix that a second PCR of about 7 to 12 cycles was run. Through a template-switch adaptor with 12 random nucleotides, each cDNA molecule received a tag. CDR3-containing paired-end reads numbering at least 2.5 million came from each sample. TCRdb itself ran the 5' RACE reads through MiXCR, one entry per CDR3 protein. The sample lists 950,000 to 1,200,000 distinct CDR3 sequences; more than 30% were seen once. This entry comes from a study of blood T cells in healthy people across ages.

Source material: blood. V usage is TRBV20-1 and J usage is TRBJ1-5; perhaps TRBD1 as D (6 bases). The clonotype was recovered from a man younger than 35 in good health. The CDR3 region has the DNA TGCAGTGCTGCACAGGGTGGGGAGAAGCCCCAGCATTTT. It codes for CSAAQGGEKPQHF.